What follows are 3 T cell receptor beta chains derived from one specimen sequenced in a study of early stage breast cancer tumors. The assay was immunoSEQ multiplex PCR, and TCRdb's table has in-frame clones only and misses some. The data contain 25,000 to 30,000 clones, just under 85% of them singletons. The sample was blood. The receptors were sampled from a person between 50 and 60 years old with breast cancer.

The CDR3 loop is CASSPKQGEAFF. For the CDR3, the DNA is TGTGCCAGCTCACCGAAGCAGGGGGAAGCTTTCTTT. The chain joins TRBV18 to TRBJ1-1, with TRBD1 as a possible D gene (6 bases). V was cut by 3 bases and J by 8 bases, with 10 bases left in between. The CDR3 has 12 amino acids. Germline CDR1 KGHSH, CDR2 LQKENI.

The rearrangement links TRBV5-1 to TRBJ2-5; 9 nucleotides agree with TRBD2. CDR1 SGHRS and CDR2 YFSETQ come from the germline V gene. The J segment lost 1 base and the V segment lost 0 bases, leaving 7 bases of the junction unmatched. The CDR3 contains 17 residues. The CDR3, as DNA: TGCGCCAGCAGCTTGGAGGCTAGCGGGATCCGCCAAGAGACCCAGTACTTC. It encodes CASSLEASGIRQETQYF.

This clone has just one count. CDR3 DNA sequence: TGTGCCAGCAGGGGGGCGGAGGGGACAAATGAAAAACTGTTTTTT. It is translated as CASRGAEGTNEKLFF. The chain combines TRBV2 with TRBJ1-4; the D gene is possibly TRBD1 (6 bases). Germline assignment: CDR1 SNHLY and CDR2 FYNNEI. This CDR3 contains 15 residues. Trimming cost V 6 bases and J 5 bases, with 16 bases left between them.